This T cell receptor beta chain was sequenced in a study of blood T cell repertoires in COVID-19. The CDR3 has 14 amino acids. Germline V CDR1 and CDR2: SGHRS, YFSETQ. With 4 bases clipped from V and 4 bases from J, the junction kept 5 bases outside the gene matches. Only one count was recorded for this clone. Assay used: immunoSEQ multiplex PCR; TCRdb lists only in-frame clones, some missing. The repertoire consists of about 230,000 clones, with 70% to 90% occurring once and the leading ten covering approximately 2.6%. The receptor was isolated from a woman aged 70-85 years with active or convalescent COVID-19. Sequenced input: peripheral blood. The genes are TRBV5-1 and TRBJ2-4; 7 nucleotides align to TRBD1. CDR3 region: CASSHPGQKNIQYF. The DNA for the CDR3 is TGCGCCAGCAGCCACCCGGGACAGAAAAACATTCAGTACTTC.